This TCR beta chain was sequenced during a study of identical twins (dated by TCRdb to about 2016). With respect to the entire study: The study deep-sequenced TCR alpha and beta repertoires from monozygotic twins, unrelated adults of various ages and cord blood to test whether fetal clonotypes persist. To rule out contamination, replicate twin experiments were performed at different times with different library preparation protocols. Study-wide conclusions, independent of this receptor: Because the same donors could not be followed over many years, the conclusions relied on cross-sectional statistical analysis. In beta out-of-frame sequences, excess twin sharing was weaker, because having fewer shared sequences lowered the signal-to-noise ratio. In monozygotic twins, recombination models systematically underestimated out-of-frame TCR alpha sharing, but the models matched the sharing seen between unrelated individuals. Compared with coincidental sharing between unrelated individuals, out-of-frame TCR alpha sequences shared between twins had an excess of sequences with low generation probability. Invariant T cells such as MAIT and iNKT could partly confound zero-insertion analyses, though diverse VJ usage argued against this for most clonotypes. Fewer insertions were carried by abundant cord blood beta clonotypes; a weaker similar trend was observed in young adult naive repertoires, while no such trend was observed in memory repertoires.

Every donor in the study was a healthy Caucasian. Three unrelated non-twin adults were additionally sequenced: a male aged 18 to 30, a male aged 50 to 60 and a female aged 50 to 60. Miltenyi CD45RO+ enrichment and human naive T-cell isolation kits were used to isolate memory (CD45RO+) and naive T cells from PBMC. Library preparation used 5' RACE. Sequencer: Illumina HiSeq 2000. A universal primer binding site was introduced by template switching, and a unique molecular identifier was present in the final cDNA, enabling accurate counting of TCR cDNA molecules. First-strand cDNA for TCR alpha and beta chains was synthesized from specific primers in the conserved constant-segment region. To control for contamination, every cDNA library was double barcoded, receiving both a SMART-Mk sample barcode and Illumina barcodes. TruSeq adapter sequences and Illumina sample barcodes were added in two successive PCR steps. The TCR alpha and beta cDNA libraries were sequenced on the Illumina HiSeq platform using custom primers. The study's processing was this. MiGEC was used to process raw reads and extract unique molecular identifiers, and MiXCR was used to find CDR3 positions. For each individual, recombination models were inferred using an EM algorithm with the repgenHMM and IGoR tools. Shared clonotype analysis was performed with the tcR package in R, normalizing sharing by the product of cloneset sizes. To study raw recombination without the effects of thymic and clonal selection, out-of-frame nonproductive sequences were analyzed. The public reads were quality trimmed at Q25 with fastp and then assembled into clones with MiXCR by TCRdb, keeping productive beta chains. One record per CDR3 amino acid sequence lists the most common genes and DNA. TCRdb, not the original authors, processed these V and J calls. Here the sample has about 690,000 distinct CDR3 sequences; over 5% occur a single time. Approximately 1.6% of the sample goes to the ten largest clones.

V is shortened by 1 base, J by 3 bases, and the region joining them spans 12 bases. Including the terminal cysteine and phenylalanine, the CDR3 comprises 16 residues. Of all the DNA, just the CDR3 is kept, 48 bases in frame from base 1. CDR1 is given as LGHNA and CDR2 as YSLEER, both from the germline V gene. As to this clonotype: Its antigen remains unidentified. No base qualities exist here, and no much larger clone lies one base off it.

Source material: naive T cells sorted from blood. In the paper's terms, the cell subset or site label means: cells isolated with a human naive T-cell isolation kit. This clonotype was obtained from a man between 18 and 29 years old in good health. Rearrangement joined TRBV4-3 to TRBJ1-4; a tentative D match to TRBD1 spans 5 bases. The sequence in DNA is TGCGCCAGCAGCCAAGTTGTGTGGGGGGCTAATGAAAAACTGTTTTTT. It is translated as CASSQVVWGANEKLFF.